Following are 32 T cell receptor beta chains from one sample sequenced in a study of blood T cells in healthy people across ages. Then a second PCR, running about 6 to 12 cycles, was carried out with a sample-barcoded 5' primer and a J-beta primer mix. TCRdb independently ran MiXCR on the 5' RACE reads; one entry per CDR3 protein. The data hold about 800,000 distinct CDR3 sequences, with around 25% observed a single time. These data also featured in a second study, about T cells of mothers and their children.

The sample comprised blood. The receptors originated from a boy younger than 18 in good health.

The V and J genes are TRBV5-1 and TRBJ2-1, with D perhaps matching TRBD1 or TRBD2 (5 bases each). With 3 bases removed from V and 6 bases from J, the gap between germline ends came to 16 bases. Germline CDR1 and CDR2: SGHRS and YFSETQ. This CDR3 comprises 15 residues. CDR3 amino acids: CASSYRDPGINEQFF. The CDR3 bases are TGCGCCAGCAGCTACCGGGACCCGGGGATCAATGAGCAGTTCTTC.

This clonotype turned up a few times. The rearrangement links TRBV6-2 or TRBV6-3 to TRBJ2-1, with 12 bases identical to TRBD2. The junction had 5 bases not matched to a gene; V was cut back by 2 bases and J by 9 bases. The germline gives CDR1 MNHEY, CDR2 SVGEGT. This CDR3 spans 15 amino acids. The CDR3 reads CASSYGLAGGREQFF. For the CDR3, the DNA is TGTGCCAGCAGTTACGGCCTAGCGGGGGGGCGTGAGCAGTTCTTC.

This clonotype was seen only once. This chain connects TRBV7-2 to TRBJ2-5, with 9 positions matching TRBD2. The assigned J gene may be wrong: the sequence end matches TRBJ2-1 better. The length of the CDR3 is 15 residues. Germline-derived CDR1 and CDR2 are SGHTA and FQGNSA. The CDR3: CASSISGSTYNEQFF. The DNA for the CDR3 is TGTGCCAGCAGCATTAGCGGGAGCACCTACAATGAGCAGTTCTTC.

V and J are TRBV20-1 and TRBJ2-5; 9 bases agree with TRBD2. This CDR3 contains 12 residues. Germline V lookup: CDR1 DFQATT, CDR2 SNEGSKA (reference sequence). Trimming cost V 7 bases and J 5 bases; bases outside gene matches: 5. The CDR3 DNA follows: TGCAGTGGGACTAGCGCCTGGGAGACCCAGTACTTC. It yields the protein CSGTSAWETQYF.

The V call is TRBV20-1, the J call TRBJ2-7; TRBD2 aligns across 12 bases. V shed 2 bases and J 9 bases; nucleotides not matched to a gene: 11. This CDR3 contains 15 residues. Germline CDR1 and CDR2: DFQATT and SNEGSKA (reference sequence). The chain's CDR3 is CSARPASGRASGQYF. The CDR3 coding sequence is TGCAGTGCTAGACCCGCTAGCGGGAGGGCCTCAGGGCAGTACTTC.

The gene calls are TRBV24-1 and TRBJ2-1; 7 positions match TRBD2. Germline V gene data show CDR1 as KGHDR and CDR2 as SFDVKD. CDR3 size: 18 residues. Losses at the gene ends were 2 bases for V and 2 bases for J; bases not matched to a gene: 11. The CDR3 loop reads CATSDSQPGTMTYNEQFF. In DNA form, the CDR3 reads TGTGCCACCAGTGATTCGCAGCCCGGGACTATGACCTACAATGAGCAGTTCTTC.

This clonotype has just a few counts. The genes are TRBV20-1 and TRBJ2-5; weak D call: TRBD1 (6 bases). Germline CDR1 reads DFQATT; CDR2 reads SNEGSKA (reference sequence). This CDR3 is built from 13 residues. Trimming took off 8 bases at V and 2 bases at J, with 15 bases between the two ends. The CDR3 bases are TGCAGTCAACAACAAGGACAGCAAGAGACCCAGTACTTC. Encoded protein: CSQQQGQQETQYF.

The gene calls are TRBV7-2 and TRBJ1-6, with 7 bases matching TRBD1. This CDR3 is built from 13 residues. The germline gives CDR1 SGHTA, CDR2 FQGNSA. The V segment lost 5 bases and the J segment 8 bases; nucleotides outside the gene matches: 3. The DNA for the CDR3 is TGTGCCAGCAGCGCACAGGGGTATTCACCCCTCCACTTT. Translated, it gives CASSAQGYSPLHF.

The chain links TRBV4-3 to TRBJ1-2, with a possible D match to TRBD1 (5 bases). Looked up from germline, CDR1 is LGHNA and CDR2 is YSLEER. The V end was cut by 3 bases, the J end by 3 bases, with 14 bases between. The CDR3 runs to 15 residues. In DNA, the CDR3 is TGCGCCAGCAGCCAGGAGGTGGAGGGGTACTATGGCTACACCTTC. Its protein product is CASSQEVEGYYGYTF.

This clonotype appeared a few times. The chain uses TRBV28 and TRBJ2-7; D may be TRBD2 (6 bases). V dropped 4 bases and J dropped 0 bases, with 13 bases sitting between them. Germline loops: CDR1 MDHEN, CDR2 SYDVKM. This CDR3 is built from 15 residues. The CDR3 reads CASSSEGRLSYEQYF. CDR3 in DNA: TGTGCCAGCAGTTCGGAGGGGAGGCTCTCCTACGAGCAGTACTTC. Using reference TRBV28 and TRBJ2-7 for the parts outside the CDR3, the full variable domain is DVKVTQSSRYLVKRTGEKVFLECVQDMDHENMFWYRQDPGLGLRLIYFSYDVKMKEKGDIPEGYSVSREKKERFSLILESASTNQTSMYLCASSSEGRLSYEQYFGPGTRLTVT.

J is TRBJ2-7 and V is TRBV9, with D unclear. V lost 2 bases, J lost 6 bases, and 12 bases lay in between. The CDR3 sequence is 13 residues long. Germline V lookup: CDR1 SGDLS, CDR2 YYNGEE. CDR3 sequence: CASSVDHKGEQYF. The CDR3 coding sequence is TGTGCCAGCAGCGTGGACCATAAGGGCGAGCAGTACTTC.

V gene TRBV6-5 combines with J gene TRBJ2-3; TRBD2 agrees at 11 bases. This CDR3 is 15 amino acids long. V lost 8 bases, J lost 5 bases, and 9 bases stayed unmatched. CDR1 is MNHEY and CDR2 is SVGAGI in the germline V gene. DNA of the CDR3: TGTGCCAGCTCAACTCCTAGCGGGAGGAAAGATACGCAGTATTTT. This encodes CASSTPSGRKDTQYF.

This chain joins TRBV20-1 and TRBJ1-2; 7 nucleotides match TRBD1. Germline CDR1 is DFQATT and CDR2 is SNEGSKA (reference sequence). V was clipped by 3 bases and J by 8 bases; unmatched bases: 15. This CDR3 comprises 15 residues. CDR3 loop: CSASPGQVALSGYTF. In DNA, the CDR3 is TGCAGTGCTAGTCCCGGACAGGTTGCCCTCTCCGGCTACACCTTC.

This clonotype was counted between two and nine times. The rearrangement uses TRBV20-1 and TRBJ2-5; 7 bases are shared with TRBD2. The J call may be faulty, since TRBJ2-7 better matches the DNA end. This CDR3 contains 12 residues. Per the germline V gene, CDR1 is DFQATT and CDR2 is SNEGSKA (reference sequence). The DNA for the CDR3 is TGCAGTGCTAGATTCAGGGAGGGCGAGCAGTACTTC. Amino acid sequence: CSARFREGEQYF.

The count of this clonotype is one. The chain recombines TRBV21-1 with TRBJ2-7; the listed D gene, TRBD1, was not tested against the DNA. TRBV21-1 is labeled a pseudogene. The CDR3 sequence is 14 residues long. CDR3 bases: TGTGCCAGCAGTTCGTTACAGGGTATCCACGAGCAGTACTTC. Amino acid sequence: CASSSLQGIHEQYF.

About this clonotype itself: Relative to the germline gene, one junction end is altered; a read error may explain this. V usage is TRBV9 and J usage is TRBJ1-4; D unclear. CDR1 and CDR2 from the germline V gene are SGDLS and YYNGEE. The CDR3 is 14 residues long. The CDR3: CAGSVLAVGEKLFF. The CDR3 DNA reads TGTGCCGGCAGCGTGTTAGCAGTGGGTGAAAAACTGTTTTTT.

This clonotype was seen only a few times. This sequence joins TRBV7-8 and TRBJ2-7, with 11 bases fitting TRBD2. CDR1 is SGHVS, CDR2 FQNEAQ, per germline. V was pared by 0 bases and J by 2 bases, with 3 bases of the junction left unmatched. The CDR3 runs 16 residues. DNA of the CDR3: TGTGCCAGCAGCTTAGCTGGGACTAGCGGTACCTACGAGCAGTACTTC. Its protein is CASSLAGTSGTYEQYF.

A few counts support this clonotype. This chain links TRBV24-1 with TRBJ2-5; D uncertain. Gene TRBJ2-7 matches the end of the DNA better, so the J call may be wrong. Germline lookup yields CDR1 KGHDR and CDR2 SFDVKD. This CDR3 spans 11 amino acids. DNA of the CDR3: TGTGCCACCAGTGACTATTACGAGCAGTACTTC. This encodes CATSDYYEQYF.

The chain combines TRBV7-8 with TRBJ1-2; no clear D. The CDR3 length is 14 residues. CDR1 is SGHVS, CDR2 FQNEAQ, per germline. The V end was cut by 4 bases, the J end by 6 bases, with 15 bases between. Here the CDR3 reads CASSSGPGRDGYTF. For the CDR3, the DNA is TGTGCCAGCAGCTCGGGCCCAGGAAGGGATGGCTACACCTTC.

The gene calls are TRBV15 and TRBJ1-5; 9 bases agree with TRBD1. Trimming cost V 0 bases and J 5 bases; bases outside gene matches: 5. The CDR3 runs to 16 residues. CDR1 LNHNV and CDR2 YYDKDF come from the germline V gene (reference sequence). CDR3 region: CATSRDPGQGHQPQHF. In DNA form, the CDR3 reads TGTGCCACCAGCAGAGATCCGGGACAGGGTCATCAGCCCCAGCATTTT.

V is TRBV27 and J is TRBJ2-1, with D possibly matching TRBD2 (7 bases). The CDR3 totals 13 residues. Deletions cut 8 bases from V and 2 bases from J, with 10 bases between. Germline V gene lookup returns CDR1 MNHEY and CDR2 SMNVEV (reference sequence). DNA of the CDR3: TGTGCCAGCGGGAGGGGGACCTACAATGAGCAGTTCTTC. Translation gives CASGRGTYNEQFF.

This chain joins TRBV12-3 or TRBV12-4 and TRBJ2-3, with D hard to call. V was shortened by 3 bases and J by 2 bases, with 12 bases between the two germline ends. The CDR3 runs 15 residues. The CDR3 DNA reads TGTGCCAGCAGTTTTTCTGTTAACCCCACAGATACGCAGTATTTT. Translating it yields CASSFSVNPTDTQYF.

This clonotype has a handful of counts. V gene TRBV29-1 combines with J gene TRBJ1-2; possibly TRBD1 for D (5 bases). Trimming left V 4 bases short and J 2 bases short, with 11 bases between. CDR1 and CDR2 (germline): SQVTM, ANQGSEA. This CDR3 has 13 residues. The CDR3 here is CSVVQGQNYGYTF. CDR3 coding DNA: TGCAGCGTTGTCCAGGGCCAAAACTATGGCTACACCTTC.

The rearrangement uses TRBV7-6 and TRBJ2-1; D remains ambiguous. The V end was cut by 5 bases, the J end by 15 bases, with 14 bases between. Germline loops: CDR1 SGHVS, CDR2 FNYEAQ. The CDR3 consists of 11 residues. CDR3 loop: CASSTGEPLFF. The CDR3 DNA is TGTGCCAGCAGCACCGGAGAGCCTCTGTTCTTC.

This clonotype was counted many times. This chain links TRBV4-1 with TRBJ2-7; TRBD2 might be the D (5 bases). The CDR3 has 14 amino acids. Germline loops: CDR1 MGHRA, CDR2 YSYEKL. The V and J ends lost 4 bases and 1 base respectively, with 11 bases between them. The CDR3 spells CASSPKPGSYEQYF. The CDR3 nucleotides read TGCGCCAGCAGCCCGAAGCCGGGGTCCTACGAGCAGTACTTC.

The gene calls are TRBV7-2 and TRBJ2-3, with 11 bases lining up with TRBD2. Germline CDR1 and CDR2: SGHTA and FQGNSA. The CDR3 consists of 18 residues. Trimming removed 5 bases from V and 2 bases from J; junction bases left unmatched: 12. The CDR3 DNA follows: TGTGCCAGCAGCCCCCCAGACTATAGCGGGGGGGCCACAGATACGCAGTATTTT. Translation gives CASSPPDYSGGATDTQYF.

This clonotype was observed a handful of times. The V gene is TRBV7-2, the J gene TRBJ1-2; D uncertain. The CDR3 is 15 amino acids. Germline assignment: CDR1 SGHTA and CDR2 FQGNSA. Trimming cost V 5 bases and J 1 base, with 14 bases left between them. Here the CDR3 DNA reads TGTGCCAGCAGCCCGGGCCCTATCCTTAACTATGGCTACACCTTC. Residues: CASSPGPILNYGYTF.

In this sample, this clonotype turned up a few times. The rearrangement links TRBV4-1 to TRBJ1-5, with 12 bases matching TRBD1. CDR3 size: 15 residues. The trim removed 4 bases at V and 6 bases at J, leaving 4 bases unmatched. Germline-derived CDR1 and CDR2 are MGHRA and YSYEKL. DNA of the CDR3: TGCGCCAGCAGCCCCGGGACAGGGGGCCTTCAGCCCCAGCATTTT. It is translated as CASSPGTGGLQPQHF.

The gene calls are TRBV7-9 and TRBJ1-1; D unclear. The germline V and J ends were trimmed by 5 bases and 2 bases, with 12 bases remaining between them. The CDR3 consists of 14 residues. The germline gives CDR1 SEHNR, CDR2 FQNEAQ (reference sequence). The CDR3 spells CASSRLAVNTEAFF. The CDR3 nucleotides are TGTGCCAGCAGCCGTTTAGCGGTTAACACTGAAGCTTTCTTT. The full variable domain, in which reference TRBV7-9 and TRBJ1-1 provide the parts outside the CDR3, is DTGVSQNPRHKITKRGQNVTFRCDPISEHNRLYWYRQTLGQGPEFLTYFQNEAQLEKSRLLSDRFSAERPKGSFSTLEIQRTEQGDSAMYLCASSRLAVNTEAFFGQGTRLTVV.

This clonotype was detected only a few times. The rearrangement joins TRBV5-1 to TRBJ2-7, with TRBD1 identical over 8 bases. The CDR3 length is 16 residues. V trimming: 2 bases; J trimming: 3 bases; junction bases outside the gene matches: 10. Germline V gene sequence: CDR1 SGHRS, CDR2 YFSETQ. Written as DNA, the CDR3 is TGCGCCAGCAGCTTTTCAGGACAGGGTATTATCTACGAGCAGTACTTC. Protein sequence: CASSFSGQGIIYEQYF.

This clonotype was seen more than once but under ten times. The chain couples TRBV7-2 to TRBJ2-7, with 7 bases identical to TRBD2. This CDR3 is built from 13 residues. CDR1 is SGHTA, CDR2 FQGNSA, per germline. Trimming took 8 bases from V and 1 from J; bases not matched to a gene: 5. CDR3 bases: TGTGCCAGCGGTAGAGCGGGGTCCTACGAGCAGTACTTC. This sequence encodes CASGRAGSYEQYF. The complete variable domain, with remaining parts taken from reference TRBV7-2 and TRBJ2-7, reads GAGVSQSPSNKVTEKGKDVELRCDPISGHTALYWYRQSLGQGLEFLIYFQGNSAPDKSGLPSDRFSAERTGGSVSTLTIQRTQQEDSAVYLCASGRAGSYEQYFGPGTRLTVT.

The gene calls are TRBV25-1 and TRBJ2-1; D possibly uses TRBD1 or TRBD2 (7 bases each). V dropped 4 bases and J dropped 2 bases, with 18 bases sitting between them. Per germline, CDR1 MGHDK and CDR2 SYGVNS. This CDR3 is built from 17 residues. The CDR3 sequence: CASSVRPRGGPYNEQFF. The CDR3 DNA is TGTGCCAGCAGTGTCCGACCCAGGGGGGGCCCCTACAATGAGCAGTTCTTC. Filled out from reference TRBV25-1 and TRBJ2-1, the complete variable domain reads EADIYQTPRYLVIGTGKKITLECSQTMGHDKMYWYQQDPGMELHLIHYSYGVNSTEKGDLSSESTVSRIRTEHFPLTLESARPSHTSQYLCASSVRPRGGPYNEQFFGPGTRLTVL.